These T cell receptor beta chains were read from a single sample in a study of shared clonotypes between healthy human individuals. Using immunoSEQ multiplex PCR, the repertoire was profiled, and TCRdb retains in-frame clones only, with some absent. The table lists some 2 million clones, 85% to 95% of them singletons. Specimen: naive CD4+ T cells sorted from blood. Source of these receptors: a man aged 18 to 29 in good health. CDR3s include the opening cysteine and the closing phenylalanine or tryptophan. A D gene is named only where the DNA matches it firmly. Only some rows state a clone size, as once, few, many or a class for expanded clones.

TRBV18	NA	TRBJ1-4	NA	TGTGCCAGCTCACCACCGTCAGGGAAAACCCTTAATGAAAAACTGTTTTTT	CASSPPSGKTLNEKLFF
TRBV29-1	NA	TRBJ1-2	NA	TGCAGCGTTGATGACGTAAGGGCCCAATATGGCTACACCTTC	CSVDDVRAQYGYTF
TRBV15	TRBD1	TRBJ1-6	NA	TGTGCCACCAGCAGAGTTCGGACAGGGAATTCACCCCTCCACTTT	CATSRVRTGNSPLHF
TRBV4-1	NA	TRBJ2-7	NA	TGCGCCAGCAGCCAAGGGCTAGTACGCTACGAGCAGTACTTC	CASSQGLVRYEQYF
TRBV18	NA	TRBJ2-7	NA	TGTGCCAGCTCAAACGTCGACGAGCAGTACTTC	CASSNVDEQYF
TRBV2	NA	TRBJ2-7	once	TGTGCCAGCAGTGAATCCTCCCGCGGGGAGCAGTACTTC	CASSESSRGEQYF
TRBV2	NA	TRBJ2-1	NA	TGTGCCAGCAGTGAACTCGGGTTGAGCTCCTACAATGAGCAGTTCTTC	CASSELGLSSYNEQFF
TRBV6-1	TRBD2	TRBJ2-7	NA	TGTGCCAGCAGTAAAGTAGCGGGGGGTAGCTCCTACGAGCAGTACTTC	CASSKVAGGSSYEQYF
TRBV7-3	NA	TRBJ2-3	NA	TGTGCCAGCAGCTTAAGCGGCGGGGCAGATACGCAGTATTTT	CASSLSGGADTQYF
TRBV7-2	NA	TRBJ2-7	NA	TGTGCCAGCAGCCGCGGGGACACGAGCTCCTACGAGCAGTACTTC	CASSRGDTSSYEQYF
TRBV18	TRBD1	TRBJ2-7	NA	TGTGCCAGCTCACCGTTCCGGGACAGGGGCTCCTACGAGCAGTACTTC	CASSPFRDRGSYEQYF
TRBV6-1	NA	TRBJ1-5	NA	TGTGCCAGCAGTGGAGGGGGAGCCGAGATCCCCGTTCACAATCAGCCCCAGCATTTT	CASSGGGAEIPVHNQPQHF
TRBV18	TRBD2	TRBJ2-5	NA	TGTGCCAGCTCATCAACCGGGAGGGGTCGAGAGACCCAGTACTTC	CASSSTGRGRETQYF
TRBV5-4	TRBD2	TRBJ2-1	NA	TGTGCCAGCAGCGGGACTAGCGGGGGGGCCGGTGAGCAGTTCTTC	CASSGTSGGAGEQFF
TRBV5-6	TRBD2	TRBJ2-1	NA	TGTGCCAGCAGCTTAGCGGGGGGCCCCCCAGGGGCACATGAGCAGTTCTTC	CASSLAGGPPGAHEQFF
TRBV5-6	TRBD1	TRBJ2-3	NA	TGTGCCAGCAGCTGGGACAGCATGGCCACAGATACGCAGTATTTT	CASSWDSMATDTQYF
TRBV5-6	NA	TRBJ2-7	NA	TGTGCCAGCAGCCGGGTGGGGGTTCGATACGAGCAGTACTTC	CASSRVGVRYEQYF
TRBV5-1	NA	TRBJ1-1	NA	TGCGCCAGCAGCTTGCAGCCGGGGACTTTGGGCACTGAAGCTTTCTTT	CASSLQPGTLGTEAFF
TRBV10-3	TRBD1	TRBJ1-1	NA	TGTGCCATCAGTGAGTTGGGGACAGGGATGAACACTGAAGCTTTCTTT	CAISELGTGMNTEAFF
TRBV7-2	TRBD1	TRBJ2-7	NA	TGTGCCAGCAGCGCCTACAGGGGGAGCTCCTACGAGCAGTACTTC	CASSAYRGSSYEQYF
TRBV27	NA	TRBJ2-7	NA	TGTGCCAGCTCCCGGATGTTTTCGAGCGAGCAGTACTTC	CASSRMFSSEQYF
TRBV6-5	TRBD1	TRBJ2-2	NA	TGTGCCAGCAGTTACCTAGGACAGGGCCCCGGGGAGCTGTTTTTT	CASSYLGQGPGELFF
TRBV29-1	TRBD2	TRBJ2-3	NA	TGCAGCGTCGGACTAGCTCTGGATACGCAGTATTTT	CSVGLALDTQYF
TRBV5-4	NA	TRBJ1-6	NA	TGTGCTACCGGGAGGGGGGCCGTCGTGGATTCACCCCTCCACTTT	CATGRGAVVDSPLHF
TRBV6-1	NA	TRBJ2-1	once	TGTGCCAGCAGTGTGATAAGGCTAGAGGGTCGCAATGAGCAGTTCTTC	CASSVIRLEGRNEQFF
TRBV18	TRBD2	TRBJ2-5	many	TGTGCCAGCTCACGATCTAGCGGGGGAGAGACCCAGTACTTC	CASSRSSGGETQYF
TRBV6-6	NA	TRBJ2-7	few	TGTGCCAGCAGTCACCTCGGGACTTCGAGTAGGGAGCAGTACTTC	CASSHLGTSSREQYF